This T cell receptor beta chain was retrieved from a study of cytomegalovirus exposure and HLA in healthy donors. The PCR employed 60 Vbeta primers together with 13 Jbeta primers. Sequencing was performed with immunoSEQ multiplex PCR; in TCRdb, only in-frame clones are kept and a portion is missing. Of roughly 190,000 clones in the sample, around four fifths were seen once. This clone was recorded only once. Its antigen is undetermined. Deletions cut 6 bases from V and 7 bases from J, with 13 bases between. Germline CDR1 is ENHRY and CDR2 is SYGVKD. There are 13 residues in the CDR3. Notes on the study in general: An apparent linkage of common viral pathogens to several of the most significant clusters emerged in a later analysis.

This chain connects TRBV10-3 to TRBJ1-5, with D perhaps matching TRBD1 (5 bases). The sample was PBMCs. This clonotype originated in a man between 35 and 55 years old in good health and CMV-seropositive. The CDR3 bases are TGTGCCATCAGACCGACGGGGGAACAGCCCCAGCATTTT. It yields the protein CAIRPTGEQPQHF.